This TCR beta chain was recorded in a study of blood T cell repertoires in COVID-19. As for the study in general: Sample material is recorded as cDNA or gDNA derived from T cells, B-cell-depleted T cells, or PBMCs.

The CDR3 length is 15 residues. Germline lookup yields CDR1 LNHNV and CDR2 YYDKDF (reference sequence). V gave up 3 bases and J gave up 12 bases, with 23 bases separating them. Cohort placement rested on clinical history that participants reported themselves. Per the study methods: From reference gene primer amplification, estimates of nucleated cell counts were derived. Data came from immunoSEQ multiplex PCR; TCRdb stores just in-frame clones and leaves some out. From that table come the V and J calls and clone size; the DNA was used to work out D and trimming. The profile shows 240,000 or so clones, around 88% of them singletons.

The gene calls are TRBV15 and TRBJ1-2, with D possibly TRBD1 on 5 matching bases. The source is a woman aged 50 to 60 who had recovered from COVID-19. Sequencing used PBMCs or T cells enriched from blood (not recorded which). The CDR3 DNA is TGTGCCACCAGCAGGAAGTGGGGCCGTGGTGGGAAGAACACCTTC. It yields the protein CATSRKWGRGGKNTF.